This T cell receptor (beta chain) came from a study of T cell changes during pregnancy in multiple sclerosis. The CDR3 sequence is 11 residues long. The V gene lost 5 bases and the J gene lost 8 bases, with 7 bases spanning the gap. Germline values: CDR1 SGHTA, CDR2 FQGNSA. The data were produced by immunoSEQ multiplex PCR, yet TCRdb's version contains in-frame clones alone and is incomplete. The sample lists some 64,000 clones, 75% to 90% occurring once. This chain links TRBV7-2 with TRBJ2-1, with D hard to call. The sequence was collected from a female donor in good health, enrolled as a control in a pregnancy study. Sequencing was performed on peripheral blood, taken in the first trimester of pregnancy. The CDR3 region has the DNA TGTGCCAGCAGCCCCCTTGATGAGCAGTTCTTC. Amino acids: CASSPLDEQFF.